This entry is about one TCR beta chain. The antigen it binds to is not known. Nothing much larger sits one base from this clone, and base qualities are not available. The data were taken from a study of blood T cell repertoires in COVID-19 (dated by TCRdb to about 2020). General notes on the study: Samples from collaborators originated in the United States, Italy and Spain and spanned both the acute and convalescent phases of COVID-19. The prospective study material was composed of cDNA or gDNA derived from T cells, B-cell-depleted T cells, or PBMCs. Subjects who had been exposed to COVID-19, were actively infected with it, or had recovered from it provided the deeply sampled blood TCRbeta repertoires that made up the dataset. The repertoires were made available in a free public database intended to serve as a resource for research on the immune response to SARS-CoV-2. Samples came from the ongoing ImmuneRACE study (first 160 participants) plus 1,254 subjects from 6 global collaborators. Sample metadata almost always included a de-identified subject ID, COVID-19 status, age in years and sex. Where available, HLA class I and class II types were taken from metadata supplied by the sample provider and were not determined by assay-based typing. Beyond this particular receptor, the publication reports: The quantity of clinical and demographic metadata differed by source and by participant and was supplied without curation.

TCRbeta CDR3 regions were amplified from genomic DNA using the immunoSEQ Assay, a bias-controlled multiplex PCR. Per the original workflow: Nucleated cell counts per sample were estimated from amplification of reference gene primers within the assay. To quantify the absolute abundance of each unique TCRbeta CDR3 rearrangement, sequence reads were collapsed and filtered. For each sample, productive Simpson clonality was calculated as the square root of Simpson's diversity index across productive rearrangements. TCRdb provides this immuneACCESS table in a form limited to in-frame rearrangements. Some clones are lacking; in checked studies, under half of them reflect an unresolved V gene, and why the rest are absent is not known. The DNA gave D and trimming, while V, J and clone size come from that table. Recorded for this sample are around 280,000 clones; around 85% of them occurred a single time. Approximately 6% of the sample is held by the ten biggest clonotypes.

CDR3 length: 11 amino acids, cysteine to phenylalanine. The entry retains the CDR3 DNA only, 33 bases that are in frame from base 1. V is cut back by 6 bases and J by 8 bases, with 7 bases in the junction unmatched. Looking up the germline V gene (reference sequence) yields CDR1 DFQATT and CDR2 SNEGSKA. Participants in the prospective study were enrolled through a virtual design, were aged about 18 to 100 years, and lived in roughly 24 United States geographic areas. To assign participants to cohorts, the prospective study relied on clinical history that participants themselves reported in a screening survey and a study questionnaire. ImmuneRACE Cohort 3 recovered participants were defined by two consecutive negative NP/OP PCR tests, healthcare professional clearance, or symptom resolution. Mobile phlebotomists in the prospective study collected whole blood, serum and a nasopharyngeal or oropharyngeal swab from every participant. Participants in the prospective study had the option to provide additional blood draws and questionnaires over a roughly 2-month period. Prospective study blood samples were shipped either frozen or at room temperature before DNA extraction.

This clonotype originated in a woman aged 40 to 50 who had recovered from COVID-19. The sample was PBMCs or T cells enriched from blood (not recorded which). The V gene is TRBV20-1 and the J gene is TRBJ2-7, with TRBD1 identical over 7 junction bases. The CDR3 has the sequence CSAKTGNKQYF. Here is the DNA: TGCAGTGCCAAGACAGGGAACAAGCAGTACTTC.